The 17 T cell receptor beta chains given below trace back to one sample, sequenced in a study of cytomegalovirus exposure and HLA in healthy donors. Amplification used 60 Vbeta primers and 13 Jbeta primers. Using immunoSEQ multiplex PCR, the repertoire was profiled, and TCRdb retains in-frame clones only, with some absent. Its listing shows over 30,000 clones. The sample taken for sequencing was PBMCs. All receptors come from a man aged 35-49 years in good health and CMV-seronegative.

This rearrangement joins TRBV5-4 to TRBJ2-5, with D unclear. This CDR3 region has 13 residues. Per the germline V gene, CDR1 is SGHNT and CDR2 is YYREEE (reference sequence). Trimming stripped 4 bases from V and 5 bases from J, with 12 bases between. The CDR3, as DNA: TGTGCCAGCAGCCTTACGGGTGAGGAGACCCAGTACTTC. Translated, it gives CASSLTGEETQYF.

This sequence joins TRBV6-5 and TRBJ2-7; 11 nucleotides agree with TRBD2. The CDR3 loop spans 15 amino acids. V was clipped by 6 bases and J by 6 bases; unmatched bases: 10. Germline CDR1 reads MNHEY; CDR2 reads SVGAGI. The CDR3 protein is CASRPPLAGEREQYF. CDR3 nucleotide sequence: TGTGCCAGCAGGCCTCCACTAGCGGGAGAGCGCGAGCAGTACTTC.

The V call is TRBV2, the J call TRBJ2-1; TRBD1 matches 7 bases. The germline V gene has CDR1 SNHLY and CDR2 FYNNEI. The CDR3 is 17 residues long. V dropped 4 bases and J dropped 6; count of bases not matched to a gene: 15. CDR3 sequence: CASSVGTVILGSNEQFF. CDR3 nucleotide sequence: TGTGCCAGCAGTGTCGGGACAGTTATCCTGGGCAGCAATGAGCAGTTCTTC.

The V gene is TRBV19, the J gene TRBJ2-7; 7 nucleotides line up with TRBD1. The CDR3 spans 14 residues. The V gene end was trimmed by 5 bases and the J gene end by 2 bases; junction bases not matched to a gene: 6. Germline CDR1 LNHDA, CDR2 SQIVND (reference sequence). CDR3 coding DNA: TGTGCCAGTAGTGGCACTGACAGGGCCTACGAGCAGTACTTC. It codes for CASSGTDRAYEQYF. The full variable domain, with the rest looked up from reference TRBV19 and TRBJ2-7, is DGGITQSPKYLFRKEGQNVTLSCEQNLNHDAMYWYRQDPGQGLRLIYYSQIVNDFQKGDIAEGYSVSREKKESFPLTVTSAQKNPTAFYLCASSGTDRAYEQYFGPGTRLTVT.

The chain has TRBV7-2 and TRBJ2-7; a possible D gene is TRBD2 (5 bases). Germline V gives CDR1 SGHTA, CDR2 FQGNSA. V lost 3 bases and J 6 bases, leaving 12 bases between the germline ends. The CDR3 runs 13 residues. CDR3 sequence (DNA): TGTGCCAGCAGCTTCTCGGAGAGGGCCGAGCAGTACTTC. Translated: CASSFSERAEQYF.

The chain joins TRBV10-3 to TRBJ1-2; tentative D call: TRBD1 (6 bases). Germline assignment: CDR1 ENHRY and CDR2 SYGVKD. Between the trimmed V and J ends, which lost 6 bases and 0 bases, there was a span of 11 bases. The CDR3 length is 14 residues. CDR3 DNA sequence: TGTGCCATCAGGGACAGTACTTCTAACTATGGCTACACCTTC. It encodes CAIRDSTSNYGYTF.

The gene calls are TRBV30 and TRBJ1-2; D remains ambiguous. Germline CDR1 and CDR2: GTSNPN and SVGIG (reference sequence). This CDR3 contains 13 residues. Trimming removed 5 bases from V and 0 bases from J, with 10 bases in between. In DNA form, the CDR3 reads TGTGCCTGGCGCCAAGCGGCTAACTATGGCTACACCTTC. This translates into CAWRQAANYGYTF.

V is TRBV30 and J is TRBJ2-4; possible D gene TRBD1, 5 bases. The germline CDR1 and CDR2 sequences are GTSNPN and SVGIG (reference sequence). There are 11 residues in the CDR3. Trimming shortened V by 8 bases and J by 7 bases, and 12 bases separated the two germline ends. Here the CDR3 DNA reads TGTGCCACCCAGCAGGGTAACATTCAGTACTTC. It translates to CATQQGNIQYF.

The DNA of the CDR3 is TGTGCCAGCAGCCCCGGGACTAGCGGAAACAATGAGCAGTTCTTC. It yields the protein CASSPGTSGNNEQFF. The chain recombines TRBV7-9 with TRBJ2-1; 11 nucleotides line up with TRBD2. V lost 5 bases and J lost 5; bases outside the gene matches: 5. Per germline, CDR1 SEHNR and CDR2 FQNEAQ (reference sequence). This CDR3 has 15 amino acids.

This chain connects TRBV5-3 to TRBJ2-7, with 8 bases fitting TRBD1. TRBV5-3 is an open reading frame, and its role is uncertain. This CDR3 has 15 residues. After removal of 1 base from V and 2 bases from J, the junction contained 5 bases not matched to a gene. This CDR3 reads CARSLWQGATYEQYF. The CDR3 DNA reads as TGTGCCAGAAGCTTGTGGCAGGGGGCCACCTACGAGCAGTACTTC.

The chain carries TRBV7-9 and TRBJ2-1, with 8 bases aligning to TRBD2. The CDR3 is 16 residues long. Germline-derived CDR1 and CDR2 are SEHNR and FQNEAQ (reference sequence). Trimming took 4 bases from V and 7 from J; bases not matched to a gene: 12. The CDR3 reads CASSSLTGGLRNEQFF. The CDR3 coding sequence is TGTGCCAGCAGCTCCCTGACGGGAGGGCTCCGAAATGAGCAGTTCTTC.

This chain links TRBV28 with TRBJ2-2; possibly TRBD2 for D (5 bases). This CDR3 region has 17 residues. Germline V lookup: CDR1 MDHEN, CDR2 SYDVKM. V lost 0 bases, J lost 3 bases, and 14 bases lay in between. In nucleotides, the CDR3 is TGTGCCAGCAGTTTATGGGGGTTGAGGGATTACACCGGGGAGCTGTTTTTT. Translated, it gives CASSLWGLRDYTGELFF.

This chain links TRBV28 with TRBJ1-5; 11 bases map to TRBD1. The trim removed 10 bases at V and 5 bases at J, leaving 10 bases unmatched. This CDR3 comprises 15 residues. Germline V gene data show CDR1 as MDHEN and CDR2 as SYDVKM. CDR3 amino acids: CATRTGGRFDQPQHF. The CDR3 nucleotides are TGTGCCACCAGGACAGGGGGCAGGTTCGATCAGCCCCAGCATTTT.

The chain has TRBV6-1 and TRBJ2-5; TRBD2 is a possible D gene (7 bases). The J call is doubtful: the DNA matches TRBJ2-7 better. The CDR3 contains 14 residues. Germline V gene sequence: CDR1 MNHNS, CDR2 SASEGT. CDR3 residues: CASTRGAPVAEQYF. As DNA, the CDR3 is TGTGCCAGCACTCGGGGGGCTCCAGTTGCCGAGCAGTACTTC.

The chain is built from TRBV30 and TRBJ1-4; possible D gene TRBD1, 5 bases. Germline-derived CDR1 and CDR2 are GTSNPN and SVGIG (reference sequence). V was cut by 0 bases and J by 5 bases, with 10 bases left in between. The CDR3 contains 14 residues. In DNA form, the CDR3 reads TGTGCCTGGAGTGTACCAGGGAGGAATGAAAAACTGTTTTTT. Protein product: CAWSVPGRNEKLFF.

The gene calls are TRBV18 and TRBJ1-1; weak D call: TRBD1 (5 bases). CDR1 is KGHSH and CDR2 is LQKENI in the germline V gene. This CDR3 is 13 amino acids long. V lost 3 bases and J lost 3, with 8 bases in between. The DNA for the CDR3 is TGTGCCAGCTCACCTTGGGGGGACACTGAAGCTTTCTTT. It encodes CASSPWGDTEAFF.

The rearrangement links TRBV5-1 to TRBJ2-5, with D hard to call. Germline values: CDR1 SGHRS, CDR2 YFSETQ. V lost 5 bases to trimming and J lost 3 bases, with 5 bases between them. The CDR3 is 11 residues long. The CDR3 sequence is CASRQEETQYF. CDR3 coding DNA: TGCGCCAGCAGGCAGGAAGAGACCCAGTACTTC.